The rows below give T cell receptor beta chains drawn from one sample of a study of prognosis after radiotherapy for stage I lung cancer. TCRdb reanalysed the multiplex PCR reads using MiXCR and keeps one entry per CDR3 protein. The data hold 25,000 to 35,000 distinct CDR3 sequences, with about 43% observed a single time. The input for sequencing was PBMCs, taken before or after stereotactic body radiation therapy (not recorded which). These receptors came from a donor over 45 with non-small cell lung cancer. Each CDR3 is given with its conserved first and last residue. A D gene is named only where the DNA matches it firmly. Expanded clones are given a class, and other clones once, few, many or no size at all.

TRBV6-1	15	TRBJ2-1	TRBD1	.	TGTGCCAGCAGTCCGGGACAGGGTATCAACAATGAGCAGTTCTTC	CASSPGQGINNEQFF
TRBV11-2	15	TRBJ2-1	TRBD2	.	TGTGCCAGCAGACGACCGGGACTAGCGAACAATGAGCAGTTCTTC	CASRRPGLANNEQFF
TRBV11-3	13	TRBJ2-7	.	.	TGTGCCATCAGCTTAGGTGGGTCCTCCGAGCAGTACTTC	CAISLGGSSEQYF
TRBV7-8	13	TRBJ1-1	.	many	TGTGCCAGCAGCTTGTTGGTGGACACTGAAGCTTTCTTT	CASSLLVDTEAFF
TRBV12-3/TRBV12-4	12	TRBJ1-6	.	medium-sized	TGTGCCAGCAGTTCTGGTAATTCACCCCTCCACTTT	CASSSGNSPLHF
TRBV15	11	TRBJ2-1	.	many	TGTGCCACCAGCAGAGAAGATGAGCAGTTCTTC	CATSREDEQFF
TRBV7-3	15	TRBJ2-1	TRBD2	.	TGTGCCAGCAGCTTAGGGATAGCGGGAGCCAATGTGCAGTTCTTC	CASSLGIAGANVQFF
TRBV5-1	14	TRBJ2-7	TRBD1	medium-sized	TGCGCCAGCAGCTTGGCAGGGACAGGGTACGAGCAGTACTTC	CASSLAGTGYEQYF
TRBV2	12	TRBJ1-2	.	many	TGTGCCAGCAGGAGGACCCAATGGGGCTACACCTTC	CASRRTQWGYTF
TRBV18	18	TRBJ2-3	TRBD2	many	TGTGCCAGCTCACCATTTCCAGTCGCTAGCGGGAGTTCAGATACGCAGTATTTT	CASSPFPVASGSSDTQYF
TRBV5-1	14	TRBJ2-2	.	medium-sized	TGCGCCAGCAGCTTCGGGTCACTGGGGGTGGAGCTGTTTTTT	CASSFGSLGVELFF
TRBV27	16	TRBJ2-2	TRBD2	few	TGTGCCAGCAGTTTCCGGGCTAGCGGAGGCACCGGGGAGTTGTTTTTT	CASSFRASGGTGELFF
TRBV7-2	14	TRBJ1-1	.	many	TGTGCCAGCAGCCCCGGCAGGGCAAACACTGAAGCTTTCTTT	CASSPGRANTEAFF
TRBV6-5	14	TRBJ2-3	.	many	TGTGCCAGCAGTTACGTCGGGAGCACAGATACGCAGTATTTT	CASSYVGSTDTQYF
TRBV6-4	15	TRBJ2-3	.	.	TGTGCCAGCAGTTCCGTTTGGACTTTGGGAGATACGCAGTATTTT	CASSSVWTLGDTQYF
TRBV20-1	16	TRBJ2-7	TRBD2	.	TGCAGTGCTAGAGATACGCTGACTAGCGGGAGCTGCGAGCAGTACTTC	CSARDTLTSGSCEQYF
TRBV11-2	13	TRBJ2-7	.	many	TGTGCCAGCAGCCTTACACAGGGTTACGAGCAGTACTTC	CASSLTQGYEQYF
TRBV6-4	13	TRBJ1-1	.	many	TGTGCCAGCAGTGCGGACAGGAACACTGAAGCTTTCTTT	CASSADRNTEAFF
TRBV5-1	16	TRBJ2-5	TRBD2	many	TGCGCCAGCAGCTCCGACCCGGGACTAGCGGAAGAGACCCAGTACTTC	CASSSDPGLAEETQYF
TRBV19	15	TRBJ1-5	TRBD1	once	TGTGCCATTAGGTCCAGGACAGGAGAAAATCAGCCCCAGCATTTT	CAIRSRTGENQPQHF
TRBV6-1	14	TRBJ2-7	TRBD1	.	TGTGCCACCCAAAGGGGACAGTGGTTCTACGAGCAGTACTTC	CATQRGQWFYEQYF